The 12 T cell receptor beta chains in this list originate from one sample, sequenced in a study of blood T cell repertoires in COVID-19. Method: immunoSEQ multiplex PCR; TCRdb's copy keeps in-frame clones and lacks some. The sample consists of 200,000 to 250,000 clones, 65% to 90% of them appearing once. Sequencing was done on a sample of peripheral blood. Receptors originate from a man at least 80 years old with acute or convalescent COVID-19.

The rearrangement links TRBV13 to TRBJ2-1; TRBD1 is a possible D gene (6 bases). V was clipped by 3 bases and J by 2 bases, with 8 bases between them. The germline gives CDR1 PRHDT, CDR2 FYEKMQ (reference sequence). This CDR3 is 14 amino acids long. For the CDR3, the DNA is TGTGCCAGCAGCTTGGGACAAACCTACAATGAGCAGTTCTTC. Translation gives CASSLGQTYNEQFF.

This rearrangement joins TRBV27 to TRBJ2-2, with 9 bases aligning to TRBD1. There are 17 residues in the CDR3. The germline gives CDR1 MNHEY, CDR2 SMNVEV (reference sequence). The V and J ends lost 5 bases and 3 bases, in that order; junction bases with no gene match: 10. For the CDR3, the DNA is TGTGCCAGCAGTACCATCCGGACAGGGGCGGACACCGGGGAGCTGTTTTTT. Protein product: CASSTIRTGADTGELFF.

The rearrangement uses TRBV19 and TRBJ1-2; 8 bases fit TRBD1. CDR1 and CDR2 from the germline V gene are LNHDA and SQIVND (reference sequence). This CDR3 region has 14 residues. Unmatched junction bases numbered 9, after V lost 4 bases and J lost 8 bases. The CDR3 DNA reads as TGTGCCAGTAGTAAGTCGGACAGGGTAATGGGCTACACCTTC. It yields the protein CASSKSDRVMGYTF.

The chain employs TRBV6-1 and TRBJ1-6, with TRBD1 matching over 9 bases. Germline V gene sequence: CDR1 MNHNS, CDR2 SASEGT. The V segment lost 0 bases and the J segment 6 bases; nucleotides outside the gene matches: 6. There are 17 residues in the CDR3. Here the CDR3 reads CASSEAGRQGVNSPLHF. In DNA, the CDR3 is TGTGCCAGCAGTGAAGCGGGCCGACAGGGGGTTAATTCACCCCTCCACTTT.

The CDR3 DNA reads as TGTGCCAGCTCAACGCAAAAGACGGGAAATGAGCAGTTCTTC. This gives the protein CASSTQKTGNEQFF. This chain links TRBV18 with TRBJ2-1; D is perhaps TRBD2 (5 bases). Germline CDR1 KGHSH, CDR2 LQKENI. This CDR3 region has 14 residues. Trimming took 5 bases from V and 7 from J, leaving 15 bases between them.

V usage is TRBV27 and J usage is TRBJ1-1, with 7 positions matching TRBD1. The length of the CDR3 is 13 residues. The ends lost 4 bases at V and 4 bases at J; junction bases unmatched: 3. From germline, CDR1 is MNHEY and CDR2 SMNVEV (reference sequence). The CDR3 sequence: CASSYRGGTEAFF. For the CDR3, the DNA is TGTGCCAGCAGTTACAGGGGAGGCACTGAAGCTTTCTTT.

CDR3 sequence: CASSLASGRGEKLFF. CDR3 nucleotide sequence: TGTGCCAGCAGCTTAGCGTCCGGTAGGGGTGAAAAACTGTTTTTT. The genes are TRBV7-9 and TRBJ1-4, with a possible D match to TRBD1 (5 bases). The V gene lost 0 bases and the J gene lost 7 bases, with 12 bases spanning the gap. The CDR3 spans 15 residues. Germline-derived CDR1 and CDR2 are SEHNR and FQNEAQ (reference sequence).

This chain links TRBV9 with TRBJ2-7; a weak D match, TRBD2 (7 bases). Per germline, CDR1 SGDLS and CDR2 YYNGEE. The CDR3 runs to 15 residues. Trimming pared 4 bases from V and 5 bases from J, leaving 19 bases between. The CDR3 nucleotides read TGTGCCAGCAGCCCCCTTGGGGGGGCGCGAAACGAGCAGTACTTC. Its translation: CASSPLGGARNEQYF.

V is TRBV7-3 and J is TRBJ2-2; 7 positions match TRBD2. V dropped 7 bases and J dropped 15; count of bases not matched to a gene: 14. CDR1 is SGHTA and CDR2 is FQGTGA in the germline V gene. CDR3 length: 13 amino acids. The CDR3: CASTLGGSGRMFF. The CDR3 bases are TGTGCCAGCACCCTTGGCGGGAGCGGTCGGATGTTTTTT.

The CDR3 DNA reads TGTGCTAGTGGATCACAGGGATCGAACACCGGGGAGCTGTTTTTT. Its protein is CASGSQGSNTGELFF. The chain recombines TRBV12-5 with TRBJ2-2; maybe TRBD1 (6 bases). This CDR3 contains 15 residues. V was cut by 6 bases and J by 0 bases, with 11 bases left in between. Per the germline V gene, CDR1 is LGHNT and CDR2 is FRNRAP.

The CDR3 protein is CASSSSTVFLTSGNTIYF. The CDR3 nucleotides read TGTGCCAGCAGTTCCTCGACAGTGTTCCTGACCTCTGGAAACACCATATATTTT. The V call is TRBV27, the J call TRBJ1-3; possibly TRBD1 for D (5 bases). With 4 bases removed from V and 0 bases from J, the gap between germline ends came to 19 bases. The germline CDR1 and CDR2 sequences are MNHEY and SMNVEV (reference sequence). The length of the CDR3 is 18 residues.

The chain combines TRBV19 with TRBJ1-4; tentative D call: TRBD1 (5 bases). The V gene lost 2 bases and the J gene lost 5 bases, with 9 bases spanning the gap. This CDR3 comprises 14 residues. The V gene's germline CDR1 is LNHDA and CDR2 SQIVND (reference sequence). The CDR3 loop is CASSIQGGNEKLFF. The CDR3 DNA is TGTGCCAGTAGTATACAGGGAGGGAATGAAAAACTGTTTTTT. The whole variable domain, remainder taken from reference TRBV19 and TRBJ1-4, is DGGITQSPKYLFRKEGQNVTLSCEQNLNHDAMYWYRQDPGQGLRLIYYSQIVNDFQKGDIAEGYSVSREKKESFPLTVTSAQKNPTAFYLCASSIQGGNEKLFFGSGTQLSVL.